A single sample gave rise to the 13 T cell receptor beta chains below, sequenced in a study of blood T cell repertoires in COVID-19. Repertoires were generated with immunoSEQ multiplex PCR, while TCRdb's copy carries only in-frame clones and drops some. The table includes 55,000 to 70,000 clones, 87% detected once. The sample taken for sequencing was peripheral blood. These receptors were collected from a man in his 60s with active or convalescent COVID-19.

The chain couples TRBV2 to TRBJ2-1, with 8 bases matching TRBD1. The CDR3 covers 14 residues. The J segment lost 8 bases and the V segment lost 7 bases, leaving 10 bases of the junction unmatched. Germline V gives CDR1 SNHLY, CDR2 FYNNEI. The CDR3 loop reads CASTRDRGSDEQFF. CDR3 in DNA: TGTGCCAGCACCCGAGACAGGGGTAGCGATGAGCAGTTCTTC.

The chain couples TRBV15 to TRBJ2-1; D is ambiguous. Trimming left V 2 bases short and J 0 bases short, with 8 bases between. The CDR3 contains 15 residues. Germline-derived CDR1 and CDR2 are LNHNV and YYDKDF (reference sequence). The CDR3 is CATSRILSSYNEQFF. Here the CDR3 DNA reads TGTGCCACCAGCAGAATATTGAGCTCCTACAATGAGCAGTTCTTC.

The J gene is TRBJ1-2, the V gene TRBV5-1; D call uncertain. Germline loops: CDR1 SGHRS, CDR2 YFSETQ. V was pared by 0 bases and J by 2 bases, with 11 bases between. This CDR3 contains 15 residues. The CDR3 loop is CASSLATNGNYGYTF. The CDR3 DNA reads as TGCGCCAGCAGCTTGGCCACGAACGGGAACTATGGCTACACCTTC.

The J gene is TRBJ2-1, the V gene TRBV9; 8 bases map to TRBD2. This CDR3 comprises 16 residues. Germline trimming cut 0 bases from V and 7 bases from J; bases unmatched to any gene: 9. In germline, CDR1 is SGDLS, CDR2 YYNGEE. This CDR3 is CASSVATTGGWNEQFF. The CDR3 DNA reads as TGTGCCAGCAGCGTAGCTACGACGGGAGGGTGGAATGAGCAGTTCTTC.

The chain carries TRBV7-9 and TRBJ2-1, with 12 bases matching TRBD1. The V gene's germline CDR1 is SEHNR and CDR2 FQNEAQ (reference sequence). The CDR3 extends over 15 amino acids. Trimming cost V 6 bases and J 9 bases; bases outside gene matches: 9. The CDR3, as DNA: TGTGCCAGCAGTTCGGGACAGGGGGCGCGGAGTGAGCAGTTCTTC. Residues: CASSSGQGARSEQFF.

The rearrangement joins TRBV25-1 to TRBJ2-5; the match to TRBD2 covers 14 bases. The germline CDR1 and CDR2 sequences are MGHDK and SYGVNS. The length of the CDR3 is 16 residues. V was clipped by 2 bases and J by 6 bases; unmatched bases: 5. CDR3: CASSEPWTSGRQTQYF. The CDR3, as DNA: TGTGCCAGCAGTGAACCCTGGACTAGCGGGAGGCAGACCCAGTACTTC. The full variable domain, rest sourced from reference TRBV25-1 and TRBJ2-5, is EADIYQTPRYLVIGTGKKITLECSQTMGHDKMYWYQQDPGMELHLIHYSYGVNSTEKGDLSSESTVSRIRTEHFPLTLESARPSHTSQYLCASSEPWTSGRQTQYFGPGTRLLVL.

The rearrangement joins TRBV9 to TRBJ2-1; 7 bases are shared with TRBD1. The length of the CDR3 is 15 residues. V was pared by 2 bases and J by 6 bases, with 8 bases of the junction left unmatched. Germline CDR1 and CDR2: SGDLS and YYNGEE. This CDR3 is CASSVTGTAVNEQFF. The DNA for the CDR3 is TGTGCCAGCAGCGTGACAGGGACGGCCGTCAATGAGCAGTTCTTC.

The chain is built from TRBV5-4 and TRBJ1-5, with a possible D match to TRBD1 (6 bases). The germline gives CDR1 SGHNT, CDR2 YYREEE (reference sequence). The germline V and J ends were trimmed by 2 bases and 2 bases, with 14 bases remaining between them. CDR3 length: 16 residues. As DNA, the CDR3 is TGTGCCAGCAGCTTCTCAGGGGCGCAAGGCAATCAGCCCCAGCATTTT. Encoded protein: CASSFSGAQGNQPQHF. The complete variable domain, with remaining parts taken from reference TRBV5-4 and TRBJ1-5, reads ETGVTQSPTHLIKTRGQQVTLRCSSQSGHNTVSWYQQALGQGPQFIFQYYREEENGRGNFPPRFSGLQFPNYSSELNVNALELDDSALYLCASSFSGAQGNQPQHFGDGTRLSIL.

CDR3 coding DNA: TGTGCCAGTTCGGGGGGCCCCTCCAGCACAGATACGCAGTATTTT. It is translated as CASSGGPSSTDTQYF. The chain is built from TRBV28 and TRBJ2-3, with TRBD2 as a possible D gene (7 bases). The V and J ends lost 9 bases and 0 bases respectively, with 16 bases between them. Germline CDR1 is MDHEN and CDR2 is SYDVKM. The CDR3 spans 15 residues.

This chain connects TRBV18 to TRBJ2-3, with D possibly matching TRBD2 (5 bases). The germline V gene has CDR1 KGHSH and CDR2 LQKENI. The CDR3 has 17 residues. V was pared by 1 base and J by 1 base, with 15 bases between. The CDR3 loop is CASSPQEGSGGTDTQYF. In nucleotides, the CDR3 is TGTGCCAGCTCACCACAAGAAGGGAGTGGAGGCACAGATACGCAGTATTTT. The complete variable domain, with remaining parts taken from reference TRBV18 and TRBJ2-3, reads NAGVMQNPRHLVRRRGQEARLRCSPMKGHSHVYWYRQLPEEGLKFMVYLQKENIIDESGMPKERFSAEFPKEGPSILRIQQVVRGDSAAYFCASSPQEGSGGTDTQYFGPGTRLTVL.

The chain joins TRBV2 to TRBJ2-3, with a tentative D call TRBD1 (6 bases). There are 14 residues in the CDR3. V dropped 6 bases and J dropped 4 bases, with 14 bases sitting between them. CDR1 and CDR2 from the germline V gene are SNHLY and FYNNEI. In nucleotides, the CDR3 is TGTGCCAGCAGGGACAGTAGGGCCGCAGATACGCAGTATTTT. This sequence encodes CASRDSRAADTQYF.

This clone was picked up a small number of times. This chain uses TRBV7-9 with TRBJ2-5; D remains ambiguous. Germline assignment: CDR1 SEHNR and CDR2 FQNEAQ (reference sequence). The ends were cut back, 5 bases at V and 5 bases at J, with 9 bases in the middle. The CDR3 is 12 residues long. The CDR3 nucleotides are TGTGCCAGCAGCCTGGTTGCGGAGACCCAGTACTTC. Translating it yields CASSLVAETQYF.

The CDR3 DNA reads as TGTGCCAGCAGCTTAGGCGGAATGGGACAGGTAAATCAGCCCCAGCATTTT. Translating it yields CASSLGGMGQVNQPQHF. The chain employs TRBV7-8 and TRBJ1-5; 8 nucleotides line up with TRBD1. V shed 1 base, J shed 4 bases, and the junction held 9 bases outside the gene matches. This CDR3 has 17 residues. The germline CDR1 and CDR2 sequences are SGHVS and FQNEAQ.